The TCR beta chain under discussion was sequenced for a study of control samples from healthy donors and cancer patients. V lost 5 bases and J lost 2, with 10 bases in between. CDR1 and CDR2 (germline): MNHEY, SMNVEV (reference sequence). The CDR3 is 13 residues long. Repertoires were generated with immunoSEQ multiplex PCR, while TCRdb's copy carries only in-frame clones and drops some. The sample has about 160,000 clones; around 96% are singletons. This clone showed up just once. The chain is built from TRBV27 and TRBJ2-7; D is ambiguous. The material sequenced was blood. The clonotype originates from a woman aged 40 to 50 in good health. The DNA of the CDR3 is TGTGCCAGCAGTATAGGCGGACCCTACGAGCAGTACTTC. This gives the protein CASSIGGPYEQYF.